This is a list of T cell receptor beta chains from one sample in a study of cytomegalovirus exposure and HLA in healthy donors. Generated by immunoSEQ multiplex PCR, the TCRdb table keeps only in-frame clones and is missing some. The sample holds around 95,000 clones, around 74% seen once. The sequenced material came from PBMCs. All receptors derive from a man aged 25 to 40 in good health and CMV-seropositive. Each CDR3 is given with its conserved first and last residue. A D gene is named only where the DNA matches it firmly. Rows give clone size only sometimes, using once, few, many, or a class for an expanded clone.

clone size	J gene	V gene	D gene	CDR3 DNA	CDR3 protein
few	TRBJ2-7	TRBV18	TRBD2	TGTGCCAGCTCAACTAGCGGGGGGACCTACGAGCAGTACTTC	CASSTSGGTYEQYF
-	TRBJ1-4	TRBV27	-	TGTGCCAGCAGTTCAGGGAGGGTTGAAAAACTGTTTTTT	CASSSGRVEKLFF
-	TRBJ2-3	TRBV15	TRBD1	TGTGCCACCAGCACGGGACAGCACACAGATACGCAGTATTTT	CATSTGQHTDTQYF
-	TRBJ1-5	TRBV4-2	TRBD1	TGTGCCACCGGACAGGACTATAGCAATCAGCCCCAGCATTTT	CATGQDYSNQPQHF
-	TRBJ1-6	TRBV5-1	-	TGCGCCAGCAGCCTTGACTTTATGTCCTATAATTCACCCCTCCACTTT	CASSLDFMSYNSPLHF
-	TRBJ1-2	TRBV2	-	TGTGCCAGCAGTAACACGACAAAGGGGGTCGTTAACTATGGCTACACCTTC	CASSNTTKGVVNYGYTF
-	TRBJ1-2	TRBV7-9	-	TGTGCCAGCAGCTTAGTGGCGGTAAACTATGGCTACACCTTC	CASSLVAVNYGYTF
once	TRBJ1-4	TRBV5-4	-	TGTGCCAGCAGCTTCGGGGGAACTAATGAAAAACTGTTTTTT	CASSFGGTNEKLFF
-	TRBJ2-4	TRBV5-1	-	TGCGCCAGCAGCTTGGAGGAGGGGAGGCAAAACATTCAGTACTTC	CASSLEEGRQNIQYF
-	TRBJ2-2	TRBV28	-	TGTGCCAGCAGTTTGACAGGACGGGCTCCCGGGGAGCTGTTTTTT	CASSLTGRAPGELFF
many	TRBJ1-1	TRBV30	-	TGTGCCTGGAGTCCCCCGGGGACATTGAACACTGAAGCTTTCTTT	CAWSPPGTLNTEAFF
-	TRBJ2-7	TRBV29-1	TRBD2	TGCAGCGTTGAAGGCCTAGCGGGGGATCCATACGAGCAGTACTTC	CSVEGLAGDPYEQYF
-	TRBJ2-5	TRBV11-2	-	TGTGCCAGCAGCTCCCTCCACTCATCCAAAGAGACCCAGTACTTC	CASSSLHSSKETQYF
once	TRBJ2-7	TRBV10-1	-	TGCGCCAGCAGTGCTAGGGGGGGGGACCTCCCCGAGCAGTACTTC	CASSARGGDLPEQYF